Sequencing of this TCR beta chain was carried out in a study of CD8 T cells in ankylosing spondylitis. Scientists made TCR beta libraries using quantitative 5'-RACE with molecular barcodes. TCRdb analysed the 5' RACE reads with MiXCR anew, one entry per CDR3 protein. This sample has around 430,000 distinct CDR3 sequences; approximately 17% occur once, and the top ten carry 1%. Overall study findings and caveats: There was reportedly significant enrichment of clones that were disease-linked in matched ankylosing spondylitis synovial fluid. Some motif variants had been reported before (in reactive arthritis synovial fluid and blood). Apparently characteristic of ankylosing spondylitis blood was a TCR beta motif (about 8 highly homologous variants).

In germline, CDR1 is SEHNR, CDR2 FQNEAQ (reference sequence). V was trimmed by 0 bases and J by 15 bases, leaving 15 bases between them. The CDR3 is 13 residues long. A note on this clonotype: Its target is unknown.

The receptor was derived from a male donor with ankylosing spondylitis. Sequencing was done on a sample of blood, either unsorted or a sorted T cell fraction (not recorded which). The chain joins TRBV7-9 to TRBJ2-1; D is unresolved. This CDR3 is CASSLAVVGLLFF. CDR3 coding DNA: TGTGCCAGCAGCTTAGCGGTGGTCGGGCTTCTGTTCTTC.